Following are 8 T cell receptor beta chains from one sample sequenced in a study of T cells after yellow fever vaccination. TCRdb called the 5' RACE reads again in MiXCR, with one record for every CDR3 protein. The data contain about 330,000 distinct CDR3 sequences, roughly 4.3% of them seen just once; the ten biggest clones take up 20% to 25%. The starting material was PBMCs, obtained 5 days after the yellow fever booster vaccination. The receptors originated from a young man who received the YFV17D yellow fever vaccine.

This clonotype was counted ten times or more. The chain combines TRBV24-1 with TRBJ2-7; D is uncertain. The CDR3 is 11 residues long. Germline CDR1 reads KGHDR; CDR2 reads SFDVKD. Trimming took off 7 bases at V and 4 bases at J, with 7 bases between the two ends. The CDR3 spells CATRLGYEQYV. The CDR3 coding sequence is TGTGCCACCAGGTTGGGTTACGAGCAGTACGTC.

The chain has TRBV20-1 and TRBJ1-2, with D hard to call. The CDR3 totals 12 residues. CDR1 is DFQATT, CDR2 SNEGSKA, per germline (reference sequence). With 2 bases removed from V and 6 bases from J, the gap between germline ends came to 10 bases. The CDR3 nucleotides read TGCAGTGCTAGACAGCGGATTAATGGCTACACCTTC. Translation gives CSARQRINGYTF.

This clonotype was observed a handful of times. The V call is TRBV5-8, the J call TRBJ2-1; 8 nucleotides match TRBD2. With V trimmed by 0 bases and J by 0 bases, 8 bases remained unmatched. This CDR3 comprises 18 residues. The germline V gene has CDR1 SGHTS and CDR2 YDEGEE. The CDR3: CASSLVVSGGLSYNEQFF. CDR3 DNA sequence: TGTGCCAGCAGCTTGGTAGTGTCGGGGGGGCTCTCCTACAATGAGCAGTTCTTC.

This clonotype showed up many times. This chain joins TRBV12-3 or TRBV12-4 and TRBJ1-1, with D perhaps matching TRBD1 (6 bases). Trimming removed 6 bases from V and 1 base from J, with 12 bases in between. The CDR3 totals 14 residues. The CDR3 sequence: CASSLRGGNTEAFF. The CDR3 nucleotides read TGTGCCAGCAGCCTCAGGGGTGGGAACACTGAAGCTTTCTTT.

DNA for the CDR3: TGTGCCAGCAGGCCTTCGGCCTCCTACGAGCAGTACGTC. It codes for CASRPSASYEQYV. This chain joins TRBV11-2 and TRBJ2-7, with D unresolved. V lost 6 bases and J lost 0, with 9 bases in between. CDR1 and CDR2 (germline): SGHAT, FQNNGV. The CDR3 consists of 13 residues.

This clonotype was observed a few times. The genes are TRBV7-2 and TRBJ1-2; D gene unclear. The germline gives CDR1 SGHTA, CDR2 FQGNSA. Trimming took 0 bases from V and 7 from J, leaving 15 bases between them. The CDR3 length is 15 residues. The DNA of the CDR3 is TGTGCCAGCAGCTTAGCGCTAATGGGGAGTACTGGCTACACCTTC. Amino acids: CASSLALMGSTGYTF.

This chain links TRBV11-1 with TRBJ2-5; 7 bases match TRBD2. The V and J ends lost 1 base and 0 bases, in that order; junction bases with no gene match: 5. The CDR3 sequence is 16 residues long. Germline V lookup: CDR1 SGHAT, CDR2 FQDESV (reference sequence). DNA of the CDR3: TGTGCCAGCAGCTTAGATTTGCGGGGGAACCAAGAGACCCAGTACTTC. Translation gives CASSLDLRGNQETQYF.

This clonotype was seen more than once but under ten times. CDR3 region: CASRSDPSSYNSPLHF. The CDR3 DNA sequence: TGTGCCAGCAGATCTGACCCGAGCTCCTATAATTCACCCCTCCACTTT. The V call is TRBV2, the J call TRBJ1-6, with D unclear. The CDR3 runs 16 residues. CDR1 and CDR2 (germline): SNHLY, FYNNEI. V lost 6 bases to trimming and J lost 0 bases, with 12 bases between them.